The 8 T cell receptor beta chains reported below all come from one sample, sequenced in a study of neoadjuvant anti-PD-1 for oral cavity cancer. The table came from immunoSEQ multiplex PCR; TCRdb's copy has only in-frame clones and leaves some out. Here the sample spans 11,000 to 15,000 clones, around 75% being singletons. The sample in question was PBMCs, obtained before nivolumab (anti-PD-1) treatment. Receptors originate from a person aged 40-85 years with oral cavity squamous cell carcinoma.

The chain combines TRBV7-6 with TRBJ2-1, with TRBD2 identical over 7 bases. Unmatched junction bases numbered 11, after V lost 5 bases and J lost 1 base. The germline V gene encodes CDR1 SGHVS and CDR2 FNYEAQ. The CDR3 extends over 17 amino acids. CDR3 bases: TGTGCCAGCAGCACAATTGTCGGGAGGTTGTCCTACAATGAGCAGTTCTTC. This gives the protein CASSTIVGRLSYNEQFF.

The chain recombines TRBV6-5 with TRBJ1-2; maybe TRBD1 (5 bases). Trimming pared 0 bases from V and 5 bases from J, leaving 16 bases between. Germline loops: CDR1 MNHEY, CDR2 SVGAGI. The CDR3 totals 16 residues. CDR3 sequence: CASSYSLSGLNYGYTF. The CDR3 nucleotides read TGTGCCAGCAGTTACTCTCTGTCAGGGCTGAATTATGGCTACACCTTC.

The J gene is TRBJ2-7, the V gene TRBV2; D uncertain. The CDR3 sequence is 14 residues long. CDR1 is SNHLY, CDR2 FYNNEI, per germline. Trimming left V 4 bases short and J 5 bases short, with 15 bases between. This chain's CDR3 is CASSATYLLDEQYF. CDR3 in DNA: TGTGCCAGCAGTGCTACATACCTCCTGGACGAGCAGTACTTC. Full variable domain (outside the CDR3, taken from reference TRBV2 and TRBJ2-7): EPEVTQTPSHQVTQMGQEVILRCVPISNHLYFYWYRQILGQKVEFLVSFYNNEISEKSEIFDDQFSVERPDGSNFTLKIRSTKLEDSAMYFCASSATYLLDEQYFGPGTRLTVT.

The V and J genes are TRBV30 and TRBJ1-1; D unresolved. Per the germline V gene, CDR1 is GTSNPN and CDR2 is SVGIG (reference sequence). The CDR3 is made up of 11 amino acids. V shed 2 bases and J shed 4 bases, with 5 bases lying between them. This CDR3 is CAWSLGTEAFF. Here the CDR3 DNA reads TGTGCCTGGAGTCTGGGCACTGAAGCTTTCTTT.

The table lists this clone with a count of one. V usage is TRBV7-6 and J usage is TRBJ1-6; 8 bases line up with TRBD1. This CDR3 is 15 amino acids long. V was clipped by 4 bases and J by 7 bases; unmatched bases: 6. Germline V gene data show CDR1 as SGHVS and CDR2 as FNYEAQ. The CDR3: CASSSGQGLNSPLHF. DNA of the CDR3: TGTGCCAGCAGCTCCGGACAGGGTCTAAATTCACCCCTCCACTTT.

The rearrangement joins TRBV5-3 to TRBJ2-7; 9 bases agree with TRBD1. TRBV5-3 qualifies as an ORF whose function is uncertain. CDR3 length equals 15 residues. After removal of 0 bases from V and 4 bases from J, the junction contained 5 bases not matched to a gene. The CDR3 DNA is TGTGCCAGAAGCTTGGTCCGGGACAGGGAGTACGAGCAGTACTTC. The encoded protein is CARSLVRDREYEQYF.

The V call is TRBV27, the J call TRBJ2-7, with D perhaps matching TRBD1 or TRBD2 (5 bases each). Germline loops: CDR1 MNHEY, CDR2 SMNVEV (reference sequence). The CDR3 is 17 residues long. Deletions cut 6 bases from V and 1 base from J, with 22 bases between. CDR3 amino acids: CASSQVGVTTRSYEQYF. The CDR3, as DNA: TGTGCCAGCAGCCAAGTAGGGGTCACCACTAGATCCTACGAGCAGTACTTC.

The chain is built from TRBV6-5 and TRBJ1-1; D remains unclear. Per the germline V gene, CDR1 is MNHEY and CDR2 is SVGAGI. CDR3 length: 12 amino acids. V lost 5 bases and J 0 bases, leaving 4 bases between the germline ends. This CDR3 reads CASSRLNTEAFF. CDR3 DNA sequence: TGTGCCAGCAGTCGCCTGAACACTGAAGCTTTCTTT.